The 4 T cell receptor beta chains below all came from one sample that was sequenced in a study of lymphopenia after photon versus proton radiotherapy. Libraries were prepared by immunoSEQ multiplex PCR; TCRdb keeps only in-frame clonotypes and omits some of them. This table holds 35,000 to 45,000 clones, approximately 83% found once. The sequencing used peripheral blood, collected from a patient treated with proton-based radiotherapy. All receptors come from a woman in her 70s with pancreatic cancer.

This clone was detected only once. The chain joins TRBV7-2 to TRBJ2-2; 7 nucleotides agree with TRBD1. There are 16 residues in the CDR3. With V trimmed by 5 bases and J by 4 bases, 10 bases remained unmatched. The germline V gene has CDR1 SGHTA and CDR2 FQGNSA. CDR3 in amino acids: CASSPPTGSSTGELFF. DNA of the CDR3: TGTGCCAGCAGCCCTCCGACAGGGTCGAGCACCGGGGAGCTGTTTTTT. The variable domain in full, with the rest retrieved from reference TRBV7-2 and TRBJ2-2, is GAGVSQSPSNKVTEKGKDVELRCDPISGHTALYWYRQSLGQGLEFLIYFQGNSAPDKSGLPSDRFSAERTGGSVSTLTIQRTQQEDSAVYLCASSPPTGSSTGELFFGEGSRLTVL.

The rearrangement uses TRBV5-8 and TRBJ2-5; D call uncertain. The CDR3 consists of 12 residues. The germline V gene encodes CDR1 SGHTS and CDR2 YDEGEE. V was cut by 0 bases and J by 5 bases, with 5 bases left in between. For the CDR3, the DNA is TGTGCCAGCAGCTTGGTCTGGGAGACCCAGTACTTC. This encodes CASSLVWETQYF.

The V gene is TRBV5-1, the J gene TRBJ2-5; D uncertain. The CDR3 loop spans 12 amino acids. Trimming left V 2 bases short and J 3 bases short, with 5 bases between. The germline V gene has CDR1 SGHRS and CDR2 YFSETQ. CDR3 nucleotides: TGCGCCAGCAGCTTAAACAAAGAGACCCAGTACTTC. This gives the protein CASSLNKETQYF.

The rearrangement links TRBV5-4 to TRBJ2-2, with D possibly matching TRBD2 (6 bases). CDR1 SGHNT and CDR2 YYREEE come from the germline V gene (reference sequence). This CDR3 spans 15 amino acids. The V end was cut by 9 bases, the J end by 7 bases, with 22 bases between. The CDR3 DNA sequence: TGTGCCACCAAGAGAGACCGCGGGGTGGGCGGGGAGCTGTTTTTT. It yields the protein CATKRDRGVGGELFF.